This T cell receptor beta chain was recorded in a study of tumor-infiltrating lymphocytes in primary liver carcinoma (dated by TCRdb to about 2017). With regard to the full study: Surgical resection was performed in China between late 2015 and 2016 on about 5 patients with histopathologically diagnosed primary liver carcinoma. Of the five patients, three men and two women aged 30 to 69 years, four had hepatocellular carcinoma and one had combined HCC and intrahepatic cholangiocarcinoma. The five patients had tumors of stage T1-T3 N0M0, with maximum diameters ranging from 4.2 to 10 cm. Roughly 3.65 to 7.13 million productive TCRbeta reads were obtained per sample, and no significant difference in read depth was found between tissue types. The study combined TCRbeta repertoire sequencing, expression microarrays and whole-exome sequencing across five regions of each liver tumor, with adjacent normal tissue and blood. TCRbeta repertoire sequencing covered roughly 35 specimens from 5 patients: 25 or so tumor regions, 5 adjacent noncancerous liver tissues and 5 peripheral blood samples. High reproducibility was observed for the technical replicate repertoires, with mean shared-clone rates roughly 0.87 and correlation coefficients above 0.95. Here is what the overall study found, with its caveats: Only a few patients were included in the study, and the authors note that the findings should be validated in a larger study. Comparison of CD4+ and CD8+ T cell repertoires was precluded by the use of bulk unsorted samples. Because only the TCR beta chain was sequenced and unpaired alpha chains were not captured, true repertoire diversity is likely underestimated. Consistent with antigen-driven expansion, pairs of tumor regions showed higher repertoire overlap (mean approximately 35%) than either tumor-adjacent pairs (around 17%) or tumor-blood pairs (roughly 14%). A significantly larger repertoire fraction was made up by the top 250 clones in tumors than in blood (p = 0.039).

Note on this clonotype: Its cognate antigen has yet to be identified. A read error may produce the germline difference seen at one junction end.

Starting from roughly 540 ng total RNA, TCRbeta-specific cDNA was produced by reverse transcription with a constant-region primer and ProtoScript II reverse transcriptase. Three nested multiplex PCR rounds, following a slightly modified ARM-PCR procedure, were used to build the TCRbeta libraries. Each of the first two PCR rounds ran for approximately 10 cycles using multiplex TRBV1-TRBV30 forward primers together with a Cbeta reverse primer. A final 25-cycle PCR with Deep VentR polymerase added sample barcodes and Illumina adapters. Before sequencing, amplicons between 200 and 500 bp were purified from gel using a QIAquick gel extraction kit. TCRbeta amplicons were sequenced on an Illumina HiSeq 2500 with 250-bp paired-end reads. The original pipeline was this. To recover full CDR3 sequences, reads were quality-trimmed using Trimmomatic v0.33 and paired reads were then merged using FLASH v1.2.11. V, D and J germline segments were assigned to the rearranged TCRbeta sequences by MiGEC v1.2.1b. VDJtools v1.0.0 computed clonotype statistics and Shannon-Wiener diversity indices. Except for diversity analysis, only each sample's 250 most abundant clonotypes were used in subsequent analyses to reduce sampling bias. TCRdb reanalyzed the raw reads on its own, using fastp at Q25 for trimming and MiXCR for clone calling, and kept in-frame beta chains. Every CDR3 protein is listed once, alongside the most common genes and DNA of its rows. TCRdb, not the authors, supplied the V and J calls. Recorded for this sample are about 350,000 distinct CDR3 sequences; around three fifths of them occurred a single time. The top ten clonotypes cover about 6.1% of the sample.

TRIzol reagent was used to extract blood RNA from unsorted whole blood, while the DNeasy Blood & Tissue kit provided the germline DNA. Patients had chronic HBV infection and were treatment-naive at sampling. Before surgery, about 4 milliliters of peripheral blood were collected into K2EDTA tubes. As encoded in the germline V gene, CDR1 is ENHRY while CDR2 is SYGVKD. The cysteine opens and the phenylalanine closes a CDR3 of 17 amino acids. CDR3 DNA only is kept here, 51 bases in frame from base 1. The sequenced sample consisted of peripheral blood. This receptor was obtained from a man aged 40-50 years with primary liver carcinoma and hepatitis B virus infection. The sequence links TRBV10-3 to TRBJ2-1, with TRBD2 matching 7 junction bases. The CDR3: CAISGTSVRAAYNEQFF. The nucleotide sequence reads as follows: TGTGCCATCAGTGGTACTAGCGTGAGGGCCGCCTACAATGAACAGTTCTTC.